The T cell receptor (beta chain) under discussion was sequenced for a study of T cells in Graves' hyperthyroidism and ophthalmopathy. V was trimmed by 6 bases and J by 4 bases, leaving 16 bases between them. The CDR3 loop spans 15 amino acids. Using RNA transcripts as the source, TCR beta CDR3 regions were amplified. RT-PCR in the first round (using the HTBI primer set) targeted the TCR CDR3. One entry per CDR3 protein, called by TCRdb with MiXCR from the multiplex PCR reads. Of over 300,000 distinct CDR3 sequences detected, about an eighth appear once; the ten largest clones hold approximately 35%. This chain connects TRBV12-3 or TRBV12-4 to TRBJ2-1, with D tentatively TRBD2 (5 bases). Sequencing was performed on blood. The TCR sequence derives from a woman between 40 and 55 years old with Graves' ophthalmopathy. The CDR3 nucleotides are TGTGCCAGCAGCCCCGACTATCGATTATACAATGAGCAGTTCTTC. It yields the protein CASSPDYRLYNEQFF.